A single sample is the source of the 28 T cell receptor beta chains below, sequenced in a study of cytomegalovirus exposure and HLA in healthy donors. Both 60 Vbeta primers and 13 Jbeta primers went into the PCR. Profiled with immunoSEQ multiplex PCR; TCRdb holds only in-frame clones, not every one. The sample has some 200,000 clones, over 80% seen once; the top ten hold around 1.5%. The specimen sequenced was PBMCs. The receptors derive from a man in his forties or fifties in good health and CMV-seronegative.

The chain has TRBV29-1 and TRBJ1-3; D gene unclear. The V gene lost 6 bases and the J gene lost 4 bases, with 16 bases spanning the gap. The CDR3 consists of 14 residues. Germline assignment: CDR1 SQVTM and CDR2 ANQGSEA. The CDR3 sequence is CSVGGRGAGNTIYF. Written as DNA, the CDR3 is TGCAGCGTGGGAGGCCGGGGAGCGGGAAACACCATATATTTT.

This CDR3 reads CASSPRINEKLFF. DNA for the CDR3: TGTGCCAGCAGCCCCAGGATTAATGAAAAACTGTTTTTT. The chain joins TRBV7-2 to TRBJ1-4, with D unclear. Trimming took off 5 bases at V and 4 bases at J, with 8 bases between the two ends. Germline CDR1 and CDR2: SGHTA and FQGNSA. The CDR3 length is 13 residues.

This clone was seen a single time. One junction end does not reproduce the germline sequence, and a read error may be involved. This chain links TRBV7-7 with TRBJ2-7; D is perhaps TRBD1 (6 bases). The CDR3 covers 14 residues. Germline CDR1 and CDR2: SSHAT and FNYEAQ (reference sequence). DNA for the CDR3: TGTGCTAGCAGCCAGCGGCCAGGGGACCACGAGCAGTACTTC. Its protein product is CASSQRPGDHEQYF.

The CDR3 loop reads CASTRPGQGGRNTEAFF. The CDR3 region has the DNA TGTGCCAGCACTAGACCGGGACAGGGGGGTAGGAACACTGAAGCTTTCTTT. The J gene is TRBJ1-1, the V gene TRBV21-1; the D call in the table, TRBD1, was not verified against the DNA. TRBV21-1 is classified as a pseudogene. The CDR3 runs to 17 residues.

The genes are TRBV19 and TRBJ2-7; tentative D call: TRBD1 (5 bases). The germline CDR1 and CDR2 sequences are LNHDA and SQIVND (reference sequence). This CDR3 has 16 residues. Trimming cost V 4 bases and J 0 bases, with 16 bases left between them. The CDR3 reads CASSNVKGASSYEQYF. CDR3 nucleotides: TGTGCCAGTAGTAATGTAAAAGGGGCGAGCTCCTACGAGCAGTACTTC.

This clone was seen only once. This chain joins TRBV4-2 and TRBJ2-1; 11 bases line up with TRBD2. Looked up from germline, CDR1 is LGHNA and CDR2 is YNFKEQ. This CDR3 has 14 residues. V trimming: 6 bases; J trimming: 9 bases; junction bases outside the gene matches: 7. The CDR3 sequence: CASRLAGGPGEQFF. The CDR3 DNA reads as TGTGCCAGCAGATTAGCGGGAGGGCCGGGTGAGCAGTTCTTC.

The gene calls are TRBV19 and TRBJ1-4; weak D call: TRBD1 (5 bases). CDR1 is LNHDA and CDR2 is SQIVND in the germline V gene (reference sequence). V was clipped by 1 base and J by 2 bases, with 11 bases between them. The CDR3 is 16 residues long. The CDR3 spells CASSIGFGGTNEKLFF. For the CDR3, the DNA is TGTGCCAGTAGTATAGGATTCGGGGGTACTAATGAAAAACTGTTTTTT.

The chain uses TRBV27 and TRBJ2-3; D might be TRBD1 (5 bases). The CDR3 has 15 amino acids. Germline CDR1 is MNHEY and CDR2 is SMNVEV (reference sequence). With 8 bases removed from V and 5 bases from J, the gap between germline ends came to 20 bases. The CDR3 reads CASSTEGPGLDTQYF. The DNA of the CDR3 is TGTGCCAGCTCAACCGAAGGGCCAGGGTTAGATACGCAGTATTTT.

J is TRBJ2-7 and V is TRBV9; TRBD2 agrees at 8 bases. CDR1 is SGDLS and CDR2 is YYNGEE in the germline V gene. The V segment lost 0 bases and the J segment 3 bases; nucleotides outside the gene matches: 2. The CDR3 has 14 amino acids. The CDR3, as DNA: TGTGCCAGCAGCGTAGGCCTAGCGGGCTACGAGCAGTACTTC. This encodes CASSVGLAGYEQYF.

This chain uses TRBV20-1 with TRBJ2-5; tentative D call: TRBD2 (5 bases). Germline V gene data show CDR1 as DFQATT and CDR2 as SNEGSKA (reference sequence). V lost 6 bases and J lost 5, with 10 bases in between. This CDR3 has 11 amino acids. The CDR3 protein is CSAQPGETQYF. The CDR3 nucleotides are TGCAGTGCGCAGCCGGGGGAGACCCAGTACTTC.

This clone showed up just once. Written as DNA, the CDR3 is TGTGCCATCGGGCGGGGTCTGGATGAAAAACTGTTTTTT. It translates to CAIGRGLDEKLFF. The chain has TRBV10-3 and TRBJ1-4; D unclear. V shed 8 bases and J shed 6 bases, with 13 bases lying between them. Germline V lookup: CDR1 ENHRY, CDR2 SYGVKD. The CDR3 has 13 residues.

A word on this clone: The germline gene is not matched at one end of the junction; a read error may be the cause. The chain joins TRBV7-9 to TRBJ2-3; D unresolved. CDR3 length: 15 amino acids. The V gene's germline CDR1 is SEHNR and CDR2 FQNEAQ (reference sequence). CDR3 sequence reads: CSSSFRDGSTDTQYF. The DNA for the CDR3 is TGTTCCAGCAGCTTTCGCGACGGGAGCACAGATACGCAGTATTTT.

This clone showed up just once. This chain joins TRBV19 and TRBJ2-1; 7 positions agree with TRBD1. The germline gives CDR1 LNHDA, CDR2 SQIVND (reference sequence). The CDR3 has 15 amino acids. V gave up 6 bases and J gave up 0 bases; unmatched junction bases: 5. This CDR3 is CASRSRGHSYNEQFF. The CDR3 coding sequence is TGTGCCAGTAGGTCGAGGGGGCACTCCTACAATGAGCAGTTCTTC.

The chain combines TRBV4-3 with TRBJ2-5; D is perhaps TRBD2 (5 bases). The J call may be incorrect, as the DNA end agrees better with TRBJ2-7. CDR3 length: 15 amino acids. Germline V gene lookup returns CDR1 LGHNA and CDR2 YSLEER. The CDR3 reads CASSQDAGLTYEQYF. CDR3 bases: TGCGCCAGCAGCCAAGATGCAGGACTTACCTACGAGCAGTACTTC.

The genes are TRBV4-2 and TRBJ2-3; D unresolved. The CDR3 extends over 14 amino acids. V lost 4 bases and J lost 5, with 13 bases in between. Germline assignment: CDR1 LGHNA and CDR2 YNFKEQ. This CDR3 is CASSPRNVRDTQYF. DNA for the CDR3: TGTGCCAGCAGCCCGCGTAACGTTCGAGATACGCAGTATTTT.

The V call is TRBV6-5, the J call TRBJ2-7; D gene uncertain. The CDR3 totals 14 residues. Per the germline V gene, CDR1 is MNHEY and CDR2 is SVGAGI. Trimming removed 5 bases from V and 0 bases from J, with 11 bases in between. The chain's CDR3 is CASSLTLLSYEQYF. Here the CDR3 DNA reads TGTGCCAGCAGTCTGACATTACTCTCCTACGAGCAGTACTTC.

This rearrangement joins TRBV6-5 to TRBJ1-2; D is perhaps TRBD1 (5 bases). The length of the CDR3 is 12 residues. Per the germline V gene, CDR1 is MNHEY and CDR2 is SVGAGI. The germline V and J ends were trimmed by 2 bases and 7 bases, with 8 bases remaining between them. CDR3 DNA: TGTGCCAGCAGTTACGGCAGGGCTGGCTACACCTTC. Protein product: CASSYGRAGYTF.

The genes are TRBV4-2 and TRBJ1-6; a possible D gene is TRBD1 (5 bases). CDR1 and CDR2 (germline): LGHNA, YNFKEQ. The germline V and J ends were trimmed by 1 base and 0 bases, with 22 bases remaining between them. This CDR3 comprises 21 residues. CDR3 sequence: CASSQARILAGLSSYNSPLHF. CDR3 sequence (DNA): TGTGCCAGCAGCCAAGCGCGTATTCTGGCGGGACTTAGCTCCTATAATTCACCCCTCCACTTT.

The chain joins TRBV28 to TRBJ1-5; D not resolved. Trimming removed 8 bases at V and 2 bases at J, with 16 bases between. CDR3 length: 15 amino acids. Germline assignment: CDR1 MDHEN and CDR2 SYDVKM. CDR3 amino acids: CASGASGQGNQPQHF. CDR3 nucleotide sequence: TGTGCCAGCGGCGCCAGTGGGCAAGGCAATCAGCCCCAGCATTTT.

This chain joins TRBV27 and TRBJ2-1; 10 bases are shared with TRBD1. The CDR3 runs to 14 residues. Germline CDR1 and CDR2: MNHEY and SMNVEV (reference sequence). Trimming at V came to 3 bases and at J to 6 bases, leaving 2 bases not matched to a gene. CDR3 in DNA: TGTGCCAGCAGTTTGGACAGGGGGGTCAATGAGCAGTTCTTC. The encoded protein is CASSLDRGVNEQFF.

This sequence joins TRBV18 and TRBJ1-5; D may be TRBD1 (5 bases). V was cut by 4 bases and J by 4 bases, with 11 bases left in between. Germline V gene lookup returns CDR1 KGHSH and CDR2 LQKENI. The CDR3 totals 14 residues. CDR3 sequence: CASSLDSWNQPQHF. The CDR3 nucleotides read TGTGCCAGCTCACTTGACAGCTGGAATCAGCCCCAGCATTTT.

The chain recombines TRBV6-5 with TRBJ2-5; maybe TRBD1 (6 bases). The J call may be faulty, since TRBJ2-7 better matches the DNA end. This CDR3 is 13 amino acids long. Germline CDR1 and CDR2: MNHEY and SVGAGI. The CDR3 here is CASSRDKLYEQYF. The CDR3 coding sequence is TGTGCCAGCAGTCGGGACAAGCTATACGAGCAGTACTTC.

This rearrangement joins TRBV6-5 to TRBJ1-1; possible D gene TRBD1, 6 bases. CDR1 MNHEY and CDR2 SVGAGI come from the germline V gene. Trimming pared 5 bases from V and 8 bases from J, leaving 9 bases between. This CDR3 has 11 amino acids. CDR3 sequence (DNA): TGTGCCAGCAGTGCCGGACAGGAAGCTTTCTTT. This codes for CASSAGQEAFF.

The chain joins TRBV18 to TRBJ2-5; possible D gene TRBD1, 5 bases. Trimming shortened V by 3 bases and J by 2 bases, and 16 bases separated the two germline ends. Germline lookup yields CDR1 KGHSH and CDR2 LQKENI. There are 16 residues in the CDR3. CDR3: CASSPGQGFPQETQYF. The CDR3 DNA sequence: TGTGCCAGCTCACCCGGGCAGGGATTTCCACAAGAGACCCAGTACTTC.

The CDR3: CASSLSPRAGGNQPQHF. The CDR3 DNA is TGTGCCAGCAGTTTATCCCCCAGGGCTGGTGGCAATCAGCCCCAGCATTTT. This chain uses TRBV28 with TRBJ1-5; TRBD1 might be the D (5 bases). Germline V CDR1 and CDR2: MDHEN, SYDVKM. V was cut by 1 base and J by 2 bases, with 15 bases left in between. The CDR3 loop spans 17 amino acids.

The chain has TRBV29-1 and TRBJ1-4; 10 positions agree with TRBD1. CDR1 SQVTM and CDR2 ANQGSEA come from the germline V gene. The V and J ends lost 7 bases and 7 bases, in that order; junction bases with no gene match: 9. The CDR3 length is 14 residues. In nucleotides, the CDR3 is TGCAGCGCGGGTCCGGGACAGGGGAGTGAAAAACTGTTTTTT. Translation gives CSAGPGQGSEKLFF.

The rearrangement uses TRBV5-1 and TRBJ2-5; 11 nucleotides align to TRBD2. The length of the CDR3 is 15 residues. The germline V gene has CDR1 SGHRS and CDR2 YFSETQ. V trimming: 3 bases; J trimming: 6 bases; junction bases outside the gene matches: 7. The CDR3 is CASSSEGLAVKTQYF. DNA for the CDR3: TGCGCCAGCAGCTCGGAGGGACTAGCGGTGAAGACCCAGTACTTC.

V usage is TRBV14 and J usage is TRBJ2-5, with TRBD2 identical over 9 bases. CDR3 length: 17 amino acids. With V trimmed by 3 bases and J by 2 bases, 10 bases remained unmatched. From germline, CDR1 is SGHDN and CDR2 FVKESK. The DNA for the CDR3 is TGTGCCAGCAGCCATAGAATAGCGGGAGTGGGACAAGAGACCCAGTACTTC. Protein sequence: CASSHRIAGVGQETQYF.